Included here is one T cell receptor (beta chain) sequence, with context. The antigen is not known. Receiving focal radiation plus CTLA-4 blockade with ipilimumab were patients who had chemo-refractory metastatic non-small-cell lung cancer. The CDR3 extends over 19 amino acids. The germline V gene encodes CDR1 LNHDA and CDR2 SQIVND (reference sequence). V was clipped by 3 bases and J by 7 bases, with 30 bases between them. Here immunoSEQ multiplex PCR was the method, and the copy in TCRdb shows in-frame clones only, minus some. Of about 59,000 clones listed, around 74% were seen once; the top ten hold around 8%. This specimen belongs to a study of radiotherapy plus CTLA-4 blockade in lung cancer. The wider study: Disease control reached approximately 30%, with objective responses in roughly 19%. Study results and caveats: Strongest reported response predictors: early blood clone changes and post-radiation interferon-beta. Blood saw expansion of tumor-derived TCR clones after radiotherapy plus ipilimumab.

The receptor was derived from a human donor with non-small cell lung cancer whose response to radiotherapy plus ipilimumab could not be evaluated. Material: peripheral blood, obtained from a patient treated with radiotherapy plus ipilimumab. The rearrangement links TRBV19 to TRBJ1-2; D not resolved. CDR3 nucleotide sequence: TGTGCCAGTAGTATCCGACCAACTAACCCGCGGCCCGCTGATTCTGGCTACACCTTC. As protein: CASSIRPTNPRPADSGYTF.